Listed here is a single T cell receptor beta chain. The target antigen is unknown. Generated by immunoSEQ multiplex PCR, the TCRdb table keeps only in-frame clones and is missing some. This sample has around 1,900,000 clones, with around 95% found just once. These data originate in a study of shared clonotypes between healthy human individuals. Points from the study as a whole: Clonotypes that were shared across a few donors made up around 5% of naive CD4 clonotypes.

Germline V CDR1 and CDR2: SGHTA, FQGNSA. Trimming took 1 base from V and 6 from J, leaving 17 bases between them. This CDR3 has 16 residues. Positively selected for CCR7, the CD45RO-negative cells used as naive CD8 cells excluded terminally differentiated effector memory CD45RA+ cells. What was sequenced was naive CD8+ T cells from PBMCs. The chain links TRBV7-2 to TRBJ2-3; D unclear. The sequence came from a man aged 18 to 30 in good health. Some clones in this sample may be carry-over from other donors' samples. In DNA form, the CDR3 reads TGTGCCAGCAGCTTAGGGATAGCAGTAAGTTCGGATACGCAGTATTTT. It encodes CASSLGIAVSSDTQYF.